This T cell receptor beta chain comes out of a study of blood T cell repertoires in COVID-19. About the study: The study drew acute and convalescent COVID-19 samples from the United States, Italy and Spain. The cDNA or gDNA used as material had been derived from T cells, B-cell-depleted T cells, or PBMCs.

How the authors handled the data: Amplification of reference gene primers provided the estimated nucleated cell counts. TCRdb keeps only in-frame clones here, not all; method: immunoSEQ multiplex PCR. V and J calls and clone size are as listed in that table; D and trimming were resolved from the DNA. The sample carries about 180,000 clones, approximately 90% recorded once. The CDR3 is 13 residues long. Germline V gene data show CDR1 as SNHLY and CDR2 as FYNNEI. V gave up 2 bases and J gave up 4 bases, with 5 bases separating them. Sequenced: peripheral blood. The clonotype originates from a woman younger than 45 with acute or convalescent COVID-19. The chain recombines TRBV2 with TRBJ2-2, with D uncertain. The CDR3 sequence: CASSETGTGELFF. The CDR3 region has the DNA TGTGCCAGCAGTGAAACGGGCACCGGGGAGCTGTTTTTT.